Listed below are T cell receptor beta chains from one sample, sequenced in a study of beta chain features in type 1 diabetes. Libraries were prepared by immunoSEQ multiplex PCR; TCRdb keeps only in-frame clonotypes and omits some of them. The sample carries 600,000 to 700,000 clones, roughly 12% recorded once. Specimen: naive CD4+ T cells from blood. All receptors derive from a man aged 25-40 years with type 1 diabetes. Both conserved end residues are part of each CDR3. D genes are given only for firm matches. Some rows mark clone size as missing; the rest say once, few, many or name a class of expanded clone.

j_call | d_call | v_call | clone_size | cdr3_aa | cdr3_nt
TRBJ1-2 | - | TRBV20-1 | few | CSAPVSYGYTF | TGCAGTGCCCCCGTGAGTTATGGCTACACCTTC
TRBJ2-7 | TRBD1 | TRBV28 | - | CASRPTGTATYEQYF | TGTGCCAGCAGGCCTACCGGGACAGCGACCTACGAGCAGTACTTC
TRBJ2-3 | - | TRBV2 | - | CASSERQGPDTQYF | TGTGCCAGCAGTGAACGCCAGGGACCAGATACGCAGTATTTT
TRBJ1-2 | - | TRBV16 | - | CASSPNLRGSGYTF | TGTGCCAGCAGCCCTAATTTGAGGGGAAGTGGCTACACCTTC
TRBJ1-5 | - | TRBV28 | - | CASVVGAQPQHF | TGTGCCAGCGTGGTTGGGGCTCAGCCCCAGCATTTT
TRBJ1-2 | - | TRBV5-1 | - | CASSFGSLNYGYTF | TGCGCCAGCAGCTTCGGGTCCCTTAACTATGGCTACACCTTC
TRBJ2-2 | - | TRBV30 | - | CAWSLGGELFF | TGTGCCTGGAGTTTAGGCGGGGAGCTGTTTTTT
TRBJ2-1 | TRBD2 | TRBV5-1 | - | CASSPGGAMSSYNEQFF | TGCGCCAGCAGCCCCGGGGGGGCGATGAGCTCCTACAATGAGCAGTTCTTC
TRBJ1-2 | - | TRBV6-1 | few | CASSDYSGGYGYTF | TGTGCCAGCAGTGATTACAGTGGGGGCTATGGCTACACCTTC
TRBJ1-2 | - | TRBV28 | - | CASTNAVSAGYGYTF | TGTGCCAGCACCAATGCTGTCTCGGCTGGCTATGGCTACACCTTC
TRBJ1-2 | - | TRBV7-2 | - | CASSLGPMIYGYTF | TGTGCCAGCAGCTTGGGACCGATGATCTATGGCTACACCTTC
TRBJ2-2 | - | TRBV5-1 | - | CASSLDSTLGPGELFF | TGCGCCAGCAGCTTGGATTCAACCTTAGGGCCCGGGGAGCTGTTTTTT
TRBJ1-6 | - | TRBV11-3 | - | CASSREAESPLHF | TGTGCCAGCAGCAGGGAGGCGGAATCACCCCTCCACTTT
TRBJ2-3 | TRBD1 | TRBV7-2 | few | CASSTRGTGDTQYF | TGTGCCAGCTCGACGCGGGGGACAGGGGATACGCAGTATTTT
TRBJ2-7 | TRBD1 | TRBV7-2 | few | CASSLGDRTYEQYF | TGTGCCAGCAGCCTGGGGGACAGAACCTACGAGCAGTACTTC
TRBJ2-1 | - | TRBV9 | few | CASSVRGTALDNEQFF | TGTGCCAGCAGCGTACGGGGGACAGCCCTAGACAATGAGCAGTTCTTC
TRBJ1-6 | - | TRBV5-6 | few | CASSLGRGNSPLHF | TGTGCCAGCAGCCTCGGGAGGGGTAATTCACCCCTCCACTTT
TRBJ1-1 | - | TRBV5-1 | few | CASSLGSNTEAFF | TGCGCCAGCAGCTTGGGATCCAACACTGAAGCTTTCTTT
TRBJ2-3 | - | TRBV4-3 | few | CASSGSGRDTQYF | TGCGCCAGCAGCGGATCAGGGAGAGATACGCAGTATTTT
TRBJ1-4 | - | TRBV7-6 | few | CASSLERNRPWKLFF | TGTGCCAGCAGCTTAGAAAGAAACAGGCCATGGAAACTGTTTTTT
TRBJ2-5 | - | TRBV5-1 | few | CASSLPGQETQYF | TGCGCCAGCAGTCTTCCGGGCCAAGAGACCCAGTACTTC
TRBJ1-2 | - | TRBV5-4 | few | CASSTDPDRRYGYTF | TGTGCCAGCAGCACTGATCCAGACAGACGCTATGGCTACACCTTC
TRBJ1-2 | - | TRBV4-3 | few | CASSQGASLFNYGYTF | TGCGCCAGCAGCCAAGGGGCCAGTCTATTCAACTATGGCTACACCTTC
TRBJ2-1 | - | TRBV10-3 | few | CAISARPTDEQFF | TGTGCCATCTCTGCCCGACCGACCGATGAGCAGTTCTTC
TRBJ2-3 | - | TRBV28 | few | CASTSMGTDTQYF | TGTGCCAGCACTTCCATGGGCACAGATACGCAGTATTTT
TRBJ1-4 | TRBD1 | TRBV14 | few | CASSRRQGFEKLFF | TGTGCCAGCAGCCGTAGACAGGGTTTCGAAAAACTGTTTTTT
TRBJ2-5 | - | TRBV5-1 | few | CASSAGTLTDQETQYF | TGCGCCAGCAGCGCCGGGACGCTGACGGACCAAGAGACCCAGTACTTC
TRBJ2-3 | TRBD1 | TRBV5-1 | - | CASSLVTGESTDTQYF | TGCGCCAGCAGCTTGGTGACAGGGGAAAGCACAGATACGCAGTATTTT
TRBJ2-7 | - | TRBV9 | - | CASSVGASYEQYF | TGTGCCAGCAGCGTAGGGGCCAGCTACGAGCAGTACTTC
TRBJ1-5 | - | TRBV27 | few | CASSIRDGAPRGNQPQHF | TGTGCCAGCTCAATCCGGGACGGCGCCCCCCGGGGCAATCAGCCCCAGCATTTT
TRBJ2-3 | - | TRBV30 | - | CAWSDRSDTQYF | TGTGCCTGGAGTGATAGGTCAGATACGCAGTATTTT
TRBJ2-7 | - | TRBV13 | - | CASSLGRNYEQYF | TGTGCCAGCAGCCTCGGACGAAACTACGAGCAGTACTTC